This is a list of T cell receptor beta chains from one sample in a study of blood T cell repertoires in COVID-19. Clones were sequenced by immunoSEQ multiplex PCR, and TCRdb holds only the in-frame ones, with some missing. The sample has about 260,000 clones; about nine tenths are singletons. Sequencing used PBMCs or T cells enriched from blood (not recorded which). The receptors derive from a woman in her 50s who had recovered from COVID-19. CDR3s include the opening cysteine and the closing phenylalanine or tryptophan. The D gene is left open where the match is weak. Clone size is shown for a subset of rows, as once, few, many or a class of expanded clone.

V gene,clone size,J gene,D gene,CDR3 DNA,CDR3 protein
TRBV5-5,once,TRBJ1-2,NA,TGTGCCAGCAGTTCCGTGGACAGAAGCTATGGCTACACCTTC,CASSSVDRSYGYTF
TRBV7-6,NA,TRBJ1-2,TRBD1,TGTGCCAGCAGCTTTGGCGGGCAGGGGGCTTATGGTGGCTACACCTTC,CASSFGGQGAYGGYTF
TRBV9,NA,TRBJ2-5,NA,TGTGCCAGCAGCGTAGGCGGGGCGGCAGGGCAAGAGACCCAGTACTTC,CASSVGGAAGQETQYF
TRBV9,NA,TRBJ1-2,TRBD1,TGTGCCAGCAGCGCCCGGGACAGCCACAACTATGGCTACACCTTC,CASSARDSHNYGYTF
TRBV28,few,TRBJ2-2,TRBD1,TGTGCCAGCAGGTACAGGGGGAACACCGGGGAGCTGTTTTTT,CASRYRGNTGELFF
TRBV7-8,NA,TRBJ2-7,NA,TGTGCCAGCAGCTTACAAGGGGGGCGGGAGTACGAGCAGTACTTC,CASSLQGGREYEQYF
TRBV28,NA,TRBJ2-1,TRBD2,TGTGCCAGCAGTTTTAGCGGGACGGGTGCTTACAATGAGCAGTTCTTC,CASSFSGTGAYNEQFF
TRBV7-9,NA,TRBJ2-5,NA,TGTGCCAGCAGCTTAGTGGCCGCCGGGGAGACCCAGTACTTC,CASSLVAAGETQYF
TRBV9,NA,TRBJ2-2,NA,TGTGCCAGCAGCACACCTAGCCCTGGTAACACCGGGGAGCTGTTTTTT,CASSTPSPGNTGELFF
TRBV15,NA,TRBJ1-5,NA,TGTGCCACCAGCAGAGATCTTGCAGTGGGCAATCAGCCCCAGCATTTT,CATSRDLAVGNQPQHF
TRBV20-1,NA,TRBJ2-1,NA,TGCAGTGCTGCCCTTGGAGTTGAGCAGTTCTTC,CSAALGVEQFF
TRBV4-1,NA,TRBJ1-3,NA,TGCGCCAGCAGCCAAGATGCGGACTCTGGAAACACCATATATTTT,CASSQDADSGNTIYF
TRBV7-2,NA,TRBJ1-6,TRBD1,TGTGCCAGCAGCCCGCGACAGGGGAGGAATTCACCCCTCCACTTT,CASSPRQGRNSPLHF
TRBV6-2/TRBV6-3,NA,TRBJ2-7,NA,TGTGCCAGCAGTAGCGCAGGGACACGGTCCTACGAGCAGTACTTC,CASSSAGTRSYEQYF
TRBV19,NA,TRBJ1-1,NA,TGTGCCAGTAGTATCGCCCAGGCTATGAACACTGAAGCTTTCTTT,CASSIAQAMNTEAFF
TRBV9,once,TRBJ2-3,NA,TGTGCCAGCAGCGTAGTTCTGTTCGATACGCAGTATTTT,CASSVVLFDTQYF
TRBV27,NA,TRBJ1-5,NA,TGTGCCAGCAGTTTGTCCTATAGCAATCAGCCCCAGCATTTT,CASSLSYSNQPQHF
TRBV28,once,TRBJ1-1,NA,TGTGCCAGCAGACCGCCAGGGAGATTTGGGGGGGACACTGAAGCTTTCTTT,CASRPPGRFGGDTEAFF
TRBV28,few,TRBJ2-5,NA,TGTGCCAGCAGTTCCCGCACCTCGGGCGGGCTTTCTCAGGAGACCCAGTACTTC,CASSSRTSGGLSQETQYF
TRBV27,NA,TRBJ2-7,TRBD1,TGTGCCAGCAGGGGACAGGGGGGCTCCGAGCAGTACTTC,CASRGQGGSEQYF